This T cell receptor beta chain was recorded in a study of cytomegalovirus exposure and HLA in healthy donors. Across the whole study: Caucasian-associated ancestry cluster membership applied to approximately 80% of around 400 genotyped donors.

Germline values: CDR1 LNHDA, CDR2 SQIVND (reference sequence). V lost 3 bases and J lost 5, with 5 bases in between. The CDR3 loop spans 12 amino acids. 13 Jbeta primers and 60 Vbeta primers were used for the PCR. Only in-frame clones appear in the TCRdb table, and some are missing; sequencing was by immunoSEQ multiplex PCR. The data hold 150,000 to 200,000 clones, with around 87% observed a single time. Input material: PBMCs. This sequence joins TRBV19 and TRBJ1-5; no firm D call. The TCR originated in a woman younger than 30 in good health and CMV-seronegative. CDR3 sequence: CASSMRDQPQHF. The CDR3 coding sequence is TGTGCCAGTAGTATGAGGGATCAGCCCCAGCATTTT.